Following are 10 T cell receptor beta chains from one sample sequenced in a study of T cell repertoires in cytomegalovirus infection. TCRdb reanalysed the reads using MiXCR and keeps one entry per CDR3 protein. The table includes 830,000 or so distinct CDR3 sequences, approximately 32% detected once. Antigen specificity for these receptors is unknown. The material was cultured CD8+ T cells from PBMCs, obtained from culture after CMV antigen stimulation. These receptors were taken from a human donor in good health (CMV status not recorded). Some clones in this sample may be carry-over from other donors' samples.

This clonotype showed up just a few times. The chain couples TRBV4-1 to TRBJ2-7, with D unresolved. Germline CDR1 MGHRA, CDR2 YSYEKL. The CDR3 is made up of 15 amino acids. The V gene lost 5 bases and the J gene lost 4 bases, with 18 bases spanning the gap. This CDR3 reads CASSSQSGRVYEQYF. The CDR3 DNA reads TGCGCCAGCAGCTCACAGTCAGGACGGGTTTACGAGCAGTACTTC.

As concerns this clonotype: This could be a read error, since a much larger clone is one nucleotide away. The chain recombines TRBV11-2 with TRBJ1-2, with D tentatively TRBD1 (6 bases). The CDR3 sequence is 17 residues long. Germline V CDR1 and CDR2: SGHAT, FQNNGV. As DNA, the CDR3 is TGTGCCAACAGCCAGATGTACCGGGACAACCAAGGGTGGGGCTACACCTTC. As protein: CANSQMYRDNQGWGYTF.

This clonotype was picked up a small number of times. The chain is built from TRBV7-9 and TRBJ1-6; TRBD1 aligns across 7 bases. The ends lost 7 bases at V and 6 bases at J; junction bases unmatched: 6. Germline V gene data show CDR1 as SEHNR and CDR2 as FQNEAQ (reference sequence). The length of the CDR3 is 14 residues. The DNA of the CDR3 is TGTGCCAGCACCGGGACAGTGGGTAATTCACCCCTCCACTTT. It encodes CASTGTVGNSPLHF.

Remarks on this clonotype: A much bigger clone sits one base away, suggesting this may be a read error. The chain links TRBV7-9 to TRBJ1-1; D gene uncertain. Germline CDR1 is SEHNR and CDR2 is FQNEAQ (reference sequence). V was pared by 5 bases and J by 1 base, with 11 bases between. This CDR3 spans 14 amino acids. The DNA of the CDR3 is TGTGCCAGCAGCCCGTTAGGGAGGAACACTGAAGCTTTCTTT. Its translation: CASSPLGRNTEAFF.

This rearrangement joins TRBV27 to TRBJ1-1, with D perhaps TRBD1 (6 bases). This CDR3 is 15 amino acids long. CDR1 MNHEY and CDR2 SMNVEV come from the germline V gene (reference sequence). V was pared by 3 bases and J by 0 bases, with 11 bases between. The CDR3 spells CASSFHRAMNTEAFF. The CDR3 DNA follows: TGTGCCAGCAGTTTTCACAGGGCCATGAACACTGAAGCTTTCTTT.

The chain links TRBV6-8 to TRBJ2-2; 10 nucleotides match TRBD2. V dropped 0 bases and J dropped 0; count of bases not matched to a gene: 4. The CDR3 is made up of 18 amino acids. Germline-derived CDR1 and CDR2 are MNHGY and SAAAGT. The CDR3 DNA sequence: TGTGCCAGCAGTTACTCGATTGGACTAGCGGCGAACACCGGGGAGCTGTTTTTT. Translating gives CASSYSIGLAANTGELFF.

Only a few counts were recorded for this clonotype. The chain joins TRBV6-5 to TRBJ2-3, with D unresolved. The ends were cut back, 1 base at V and 6 bases at J, with 14 bases in the middle. Germline-derived CDR1 and CDR2 are MNHEY and SVGAGI. This CDR3 comprises 15 residues. The DNA for the CDR3 is TGTGCCAGCAGTTACTTAGGTATGGGCCGGGATACGCAGTATTTT. Its translation: CASSYLGMGRDTQYF.

This clonotype has ten or more counts. The chain carries TRBV7-9 and TRBJ2-3; D unclear. CDR3 length equals 13 residues. CDR1 and CDR2 (germline): SEHNR, FQNEAQ (reference sequence). Trimming left V 8 bases short and J 1 base short, with 10 bases between. The CDR3 spells CASQRQGTDTQYF. DNA for the CDR3: TGTGCCAGCCAACGCCAGGGCACAGATACGCAGTATTTT.

This rearrangement joins TRBV7-9 to TRBJ2-6; D remains unclear. CDR1 and CDR2 (germline): SEHNR, FQNEAQ (reference sequence). The ends were cut back, 1 base at V and 1 base at J, with 11 bases in the middle. This CDR3 spans 17 amino acids. CDR3 DNA sequence: TGTGCCAGCAGCTTAGGGGTTGTTAAGTCTGGGGCCAACGTCCTGACTTTC. It yields the protein CASSLGVVKSGANVLTF.

The chain carries TRBV27 and TRBJ1-5, with D unclear. V lost 6 bases to trimming and J lost 0 bases, with 15 bases between them. CDR1 and CDR2 from the germline V gene are MNHEY and SMNVEV (reference sequence). This CDR3 comprises 16 residues. CDR3 protein: CASSLDGKISNQPQHF. CDR3 DNA: TGTGCCAGCAGCTTAGACGGGAAAATTAGCAATCAGCCCCAGCATTTT.